The 23 T cell receptor beta chains below were found in one sample sequenced in a study of blood T cell repertoires in COVID-19. Assay used: immunoSEQ multiplex PCR; TCRdb lists only in-frame clones, some missing. The profile shows roughly 200,000 clones, roughly 85% of them singletons. The sample was peripheral blood. All receptors come from a woman aged 80 or over with acute or convalescent COVID-19.

The rearrangement uses TRBV20-1 and TRBJ2-5; 7 positions match TRBD2. The CDR3 consists of 11 residues. Germline lookup yields CDR1 DFQATT and CDR2 SNEGSKA (reference sequence). CDR3 DNA sequence: TGCAGCCCCACTAGCGCAGAGACCCAGTACTTC. Translation gives CSPTSAETQYF.

The chain couples TRBV28 to TRBJ1-5, with D tentatively TRBD1 (6 bases). The CDR3 has 14 amino acids. Germline CDR1 is MDHEN and CDR2 is SYDVKM. With 3 bases removed from V and 6 bases from J, the gap between germline ends came to 12 bases. DNA of the CDR3: TGTGCCAGCAGTTTGGCGGGGGCGACTCAGCCCCAGCATTTT. Its translation: CASSLAGATQPQHF.

Here the CDR3 DNA reads TGTGCCAGCAGCTTAGCGGACTATTCCTACGAGCAGTACTTC. Its protein product is CASSLADYSYEQYF. This rearrangement joins TRBV7-8 to TRBJ2-7; tentatively, D is TRBD2 (6 bases). CDR1 is SGHVS and CDR2 is FQNEAQ in the germline V gene. The CDR3 spans 14 residues. Trimming removed 0 bases from V and 1 base from J, with 7 bases in between.

This chain uses TRBV7-9 with TRBJ2-3, with D possibly TRBD1 on 7 matching bases. The CDR3 loop spans 16 amino acids. V lost 2 bases, J lost 4 bases, and 16 bases lay in between. Germline lookup yields CDR1 SEHNR and CDR2 FQNEAQ (reference sequence). CDR3 in amino acids: CASSLTLQGGADTQYF. In DNA form, the CDR3 reads TGTGCCAGCAGCTTAACTCTCCAGGGGGGAGCAGATACGCAGTATTTT.

The V call is TRBV7-8, the J call TRBJ1-2; 10 positions match TRBD1. CDR1 and CDR2 (germline): SGHVS, FQNEAQ. Trimming took 5 bases from V and 6 from J; bases not matched to a gene: 6. This CDR3 region has 14 residues. The CDR3 here is CASSLDRGRNGYTF. The CDR3 DNA is TGTGCCAGCAGCCTGGACAGGGGGAGGAATGGCTACACCTTC.

This rearrangement joins TRBV5-1 to TRBJ2-1; D possibly corresponds to TRBD1 (6 bases). CDR3 length: 16 amino acids. V was clipped by 0 bases and J by 4 bases, with 14 bases between them. Germline CDR1 reads SGHRS; CDR2 reads YFSETQ. The CDR3 sequence: CASSLVRDIAYNEQFF. CDR3 coding DNA: TGCGCCAGCAGCTTGGTTAGGGACATAGCATACAATGAGCAGTTCTTC.

The CDR3 nucleotides are TGTGCCAGCAGCCCGCGCCCTCCCAGCGGGAGGTCGTACGAGCAGTACTTC. Its protein is CASSPRPPSGRSYEQYF. This rearrangement joins TRBV5-6 to TRBJ2-7, with 9 nucleotides matching TRBD2. V shed 4 bases and J 4 bases; nucleotides not matched to a gene: 15. This CDR3 is 17 amino acids long. Germline CDR1 and CDR2: SGHDT and YYEEEE.

The genes are TRBV7-6 and TRBJ2-1; 7 positions match TRBD1. V dropped 5 bases and J dropped 0; count of bases not matched to a gene: 7. Germline-derived CDR1 and CDR2 are SGHVS and FNYEAQ. There are 16 residues in the CDR3. CDR3 coding DNA: TGTGCCAGCAGCGGTGACAGGGATCGCTCCTACAATGAGCAGTTCTTC. Amino acids: CASSGDRDRSYNEQFF.

The V gene is TRBV5-1, the J gene TRBJ2-1; TRBD1 agrees at 8 bases. From germline, CDR1 is SGHRS and CDR2 YFSETQ. This CDR3 has 14 amino acids. The ends lost 0 bases at V and 4 bases at J; junction bases unmatched: 0. The chain's CDR3 is CASSLGQGYNEQFF. CDR3 DNA: TGCGCCAGCAGCTTGGGACAGGGGTACAATGAGCAGTTCTTC.

The rearrangement links TRBV9 to TRBJ1-3; D is undetermined. Deletions cut 7 bases from V and 0 bases from J, with 5 bases between. This CDR3 has 12 amino acids. CDR1 is SGDLS, CDR2 YYNGEE, per germline. The CDR3 DNA sequence: TGTGCCAGCCAGGACTCTGGAAACACCATATATTTT. Protein: CASQDSGNTIYF.

The chain uses TRBV7-2 and TRBJ1-4; D remains ambiguous. The CDR3 runs to 15 residues. Trimming cost V 4 bases and J 8 bases, with 17 bases left between them. Germline V gene lookup returns CDR1 SGHTA and CDR2 FQGNSA. This CDR3 reads CASSSGGGFLEKLFF. The DNA for the CDR3 is TGTGCCAGCAGCTCGGGTGGTGGGTTTTTAGAAAAACTGTTTTTT.

The chain links TRBV9 to TRBJ2-2, with TRBD2 matching 7 bases. Germline V gene lookup returns CDR1 SGDLS and CDR2 YYNGEE. Germline trimming cut 0 bases from V and 5 bases from J; bases unmatched to any gene: 4. The CDR3 extends over 15 amino acids. The CDR3 loop reads CASSVEPGGTGELFF. The CDR3 bases are TGTGCCAGCAGCGTAGAACCCGGGGGGACCGGGGAGCTGTTTTTT.

The chain recombines TRBV7-2 with TRBJ1-1; the D gene is possibly TRBD1 (6 bases). CDR3 length equals 16 residues. Germline CDR1 and CDR2: SGHTA and FQGNSA. V dropped 4 bases and J dropped 4 bases, with 19 bases sitting between them. The CDR3 nucleotides read TGTGCCAGCAGCTACCGCGGACCACAGGGCTCCACTGAAGCTTTCTTT. Protein: CASSYRGPQGSTEAFF.

The rearrangement uses TRBV29-1 and TRBJ1-3; D is perhaps TRBD1 (5 bases). This CDR3 contains 15 residues. Trimming pared 6 bases from V and 1 base from J, leaving 16 bases between. Germline CDR1 and CDR2: SQVTM and ANQGSEA. The CDR3: CSVTTGEKSGNTIYF. The CDR3 region has the DNA TGCAGCGTAACTACGGGGGAAAAATCTGGAAACACCATATATTTT.

The V gene is TRBV7-6, the J gene TRBJ1-4; D is unresolved. Germline V gives CDR1 SGHVS, CDR2 FNYEAQ. V shed 6 bases and J shed 8 bases, with 10 bases lying between them. The CDR3 has 12 amino acids. The CDR3 bases are TGTGCCAGCAGTCACACCAGGGAAAAACTGTTTTTT. Encoded protein: CASSHTREKLFF. Using reference TRBV7-6 and TRBJ1-4 for the parts outside the CDR3, the full variable domain is GAGVSQSPRYKVTKRGQDVALRCDPISGHVSLYWYRQALGQGPEFLTYFNYEAQQDKSGLPNDRFSAERPEGSISTLTIQRTEQRDSAMYRCASSHTREKLFFGSGTQLSVL.

The rearrangement links TRBV7-2 to TRBJ2-7; 10 positions match TRBD1. V was clipped by 3 bases and J by 6 bases; unmatched bases: 8. The CDR3 is made up of 15 amino acids. Germline lookup yields CDR1 SGHTA and CDR2 FQGNSA. This chain's CDR3 is CASSFTGTGALEQYF. CDR3 nucleotide sequence: TGTGCCAGCAGCTTCACCGGGACAGGGGCTCTCGAGCAGTACTTC.

This sequence joins TRBV28 and TRBJ2-3; 7 bases match TRBD1. CDR1 is MDHEN and CDR2 is SYDVKM in the germline V gene. This CDR3 spans 13 amino acids. Germline trimming cut 5 bases from V and 3 bases from J; bases unmatched to any gene: 2. CDR3 sequence: CASSGRGTDTQYF. CDR3 sequence (DNA): TGTGCCAGCAGTGGCAGGGGGACAGATACGCAGTATTTT.

The chain uses TRBV19 and TRBJ2-7, with TRBD2 identical over 12 bases. The germline V gene has CDR1 LNHDA and CDR2 SQIVND (reference sequence). This CDR3 contains 13 residues. The V and J ends lost 10 bases and 2 bases, in that order; junction bases with no gene match: 3. The DNA of the CDR3 is TGTGCCACCGGACTAGCGGGAACCTACGAGCAGTACTTC. Protein sequence: CATGLAGTYEQYF.

This clone has a single count. The chain is built from TRBV5-8 and TRBJ1-6; D not resolved. Germline assignment: CDR1 SGHTS and CDR2 YDEGEE. CDR3 length equals 15 residues. Deletions cut 0 bases from V and 1 base from J, with 5 bases between. CDR3 region: CASSLESSYNSPLHF. In DNA, the CDR3 is TGTGCCAGCAGCTTGGAGAGTTCCTATAATTCACCCCTCCACTTT.

CDR3 bases: TGCGCCAGCAGCCAAAATGGCCAGGGGGCGAACACTGAAGCTTTCTTT. As protein: CASSQNGQGANTEAFF. This chain links TRBV4-3 with TRBJ1-1; 8 bases agree with TRBD1. This CDR3 has 16 amino acids. The germline gives CDR1 LGHNA, CDR2 YSLEER. Germline trimming cut 2 bases from V and 1 base from J; bases unmatched to any gene: 6.

The V call is TRBV30, the J call TRBJ2-1, with 10 bases lining up with TRBD1. The CDR3 covers 14 residues. CDR1 and CDR2 from the germline V gene are GTSNPN and SVGIG (reference sequence). The V and J ends lost 3 bases and 6 bases, in that order; junction bases with no gene match: 5. The DNA of the CDR3 is TGTGCCTGGAGCAGGGACAGGGGATTCAATGAGCAGTTCTTC. It translates to CAWSRDRGFNEQFF.

A word on this clone: Other nucleotide sequences in the sample specify the same CDR3. CDR3 loop: CASSSGASYNEQFF. In DNA, the CDR3 is TGTGCCAGCAGTTCAGGGGCTTCCTACAATGAGCAGTTCTTC. The chain uses TRBV28 and TRBJ2-1, with D tentatively TRBD1 (6 bases). Germline CDR1 is MDHEN and CDR2 is SYDVKM. V lost 4 bases and J 1 base, leaving 8 bases between the germline ends. There are 14 residues in the CDR3.

The chain uses TRBV7-2 and TRBJ2-3, with 11 bases that match TRBD2. V trimming: 0 bases; J trimming: 2 bases; junction bases outside the gene matches: 7. The CDR3 length is 18 residues. Germline V gene lookup returns CDR1 SGHTA and CDR2 FQGNSA. Here the CDR3 DNA reads TGTGCCAGCAGCTTAGCGCTATTAGCGGGAGGGCTCACAGATACGCAGTATTTT. Translation gives CASSLALLAGGLTDTQYF.